One sample yielded the 28 T cell receptor beta chains listed below, sequenced in a study of blood T cell repertoires in COVID-19. The protocol was immunoSEQ multiplex PCR, while the TCRdb copy is restricted to in-frame clones and leaves out a portion. This table has hundreds of thousands of clones, about 88% appearing once. Material: PBMCs or T cells enriched from blood (not recorded which). These receptors came from a woman aged 45-59 years who had recovered from COVID-19.

This clone was counted once. This chain joins TRBV28 and TRBJ1-3; D unresolved. Germline V gene lookup returns CDR1 MDHEN and CDR2 SYDVKM. V lost 3 bases to trimming and J lost 3 bases, with 9 bases between them. The CDR3 has 14 amino acids. CDR3 region: CASSLLAGGNTIYF. The CDR3 DNA is TGTGCCAGCAGTTTGTTGGCGGGTGGAAACACCATATATTTT.

The chain links TRBV7-8 to TRBJ2-1; 9 nucleotides agree with TRBD2. Losses at the gene ends were 5 bases for V and 7 bases for J; bases not matched to a gene: 15. The CDR3 spans 17 residues. CDR1 and CDR2 from the germline V gene are SGHVS and FQNEAQ. CDR3 residues: CASSRPPGGRGWNEQFF. The CDR3 DNA sequence: TGTGCCAGCAGCCGCCCCCCCGGCGGGAGGGGCTGGAATGAGCAGTTCTTC.

The rearrangement joins TRBV5-1 to TRBJ2-5; D might be TRBD2 (6 bases). Germline V gene sequence: CDR1 SGHRS, CDR2 YFSETQ. Trimming took 0 bases from V and 5 from J, leaving 17 bases between them. This CDR3 has 16 amino acids. DNA of the CDR3: TGCGCCAGCAGCTTGGGACCTAGCGTCTTGAGGGAGACCCAGTACTTC. Protein product: CASSLGPSVLRETQYF.

The chain links TRBV5-4 to TRBJ2-1; 13 bases line up with TRBD2. The CDR3 totals 16 residues. Germline V gene data show CDR1 as SGHNT and CDR2 as YYREEE (reference sequence). The J segment lost 2 bases and the V segment lost 4 bases, leaving 3 bases of the junction unmatched. The CDR3 DNA reads as TGTGCCAGCAGCGTGGGGACTAGCGGGACCTACAATGAGCAGTTCTTC. It yields the protein CASSVGTSGTYNEQFF.

The V gene is TRBV19, the J gene TRBJ2-7; D is undetermined. V dropped 4 bases and J dropped 3 bases, with 13 bases sitting between them. The CDR3 length is 14 residues. Per the germline V gene, CDR1 is LNHDA and CDR2 is SQIVND (reference sequence). The CDR3 is CASSSHSSLYEQYF. In DNA, the CDR3 is TGTGCCAGTAGTAGTCACAGCAGCCTCTACGAGCAGTACTTC.

This clone was counted only a few times. This rearrangement joins TRBV27 to TRBJ2-7; D not resolved. The ends were cut back, 0 bases at V and 2 bases at J, with 8 bases in the middle. This CDR3 contains 14 residues. CDR1 MNHEY and CDR2 SMNVEV come from the germline V gene (reference sequence). The CDR3 nucleotides read TGTGCCAGCAGTTTATCGCCCAGTACCTACGAGCAGTACTTC. This encodes CASSLSPSTYEQYF.

On this clone: The same CDR3 arises from other DNA sequences in this sample as well. The chain employs TRBV27 and TRBJ1-1; tentative D call: TRBD1 (6 bases). Trimming pared 5 bases from V and 4 bases from J, leaving 11 bases between. Germline V CDR1 and CDR2: MNHEY, SMNVEV (reference sequence). The CDR3 runs 13 residues. The CDR3 region is CASSLRGGTEAFF. The DNA of the CDR3 is TGTGCCAGCAGTCTCAGGGGTGGCACTGAAGCTTTCTTT.

The chain links TRBV10-1 to TRBJ1-1; TRBD1 agrees at 10 bases. The CDR3 totals 15 residues. V dropped 3 bases and J dropped 6; count of bases not matched to a gene: 7. CDR1 is WNHNN and CDR2 is SYGVQD in the germline V gene (reference sequence). The CDR3 region is CASSDRRQGAAEAFF. The CDR3 nucleotides are TGCGCCAGCAGTGATAGGAGACAGGGGGCCGCTGAAGCTTTCTTT.

The chain couples TRBV6-2 or TRBV6-3 to TRBJ1-5; D call uncertain. This CDR3 spans 13 amino acids. CDR1 and CDR2 from the germline V gene are MNHEY and SVGEGT. V lost 2 bases and J 3 bases, leaving 5 bases between the germline ends. Here the CDR3 DNA reads TGTGCCAGCAGTTACAGCTTCAATCAGCCCCAGCATTTT. This encodes CASSYSFNQPQHF.

The chain combines TRBV27 with TRBJ1-1; D call uncertain. V lost 3 bases to trimming and J lost 2 bases, with 10 bases between them. The V gene's germline CDR1 is MNHEY and CDR2 SMNVEV (reference sequence). The CDR3 has 14 amino acids. The CDR3 DNA follows: TGTGCCAGCAGTTTGTACGGTCAAAACACTGAAGCTTTCTTT. Amino acids: CASSLYGQNTEAFF.

This clone was found a few times. The chain's CDR3 is CAISGTENTEAFF. CDR3 coding DNA: TGTGCCATCAGTGGGACAGAGAACACTGAAGCTTTCTTT. The chain recombines TRBV10-3 with TRBJ1-1; D is possibly TRBD1 (6 bases). The V end was cut by 4 bases, the J end by 1 base, with 7 bases between. CDR1 and CDR2 (germline): ENHRY, SYGVKD. The CDR3 totals 13 residues.

CDR3 residues: CASSFYLHNEQFF. The DNA of the CDR3 is TGTGCCAGCAGTTTTTACTTACACAATGAGCAGTTCTTC. The chain carries TRBV12-3 or TRBV12-4 and TRBJ2-1; D is unresolved. V lost 3 bases and J 5 bases, leaving 8 bases between the germline ends. This CDR3 is 13 amino acids long.

This clone is a singleton in its sample. The chain recombines TRBV4-1 with TRBJ2-1, with 9 nucleotides matching TRBD2. Germline V lookup: CDR1 MGHRA, CDR2 YSYEKL. This CDR3 has 17 amino acids. With 5 bases clipped from V and 6 bases from J, the junction kept 14 bases outside the gene matches. The CDR3: CASSVSPSGTGSNEQFF. In DNA, the CDR3 is TGCGCCAGCAGCGTCTCCCCTAGCGGGACTGGTAGCAATGAGCAGTTCTTC.

The rearrangement joins TRBV9 to TRBJ2-1, with TRBD1 identical over 8 bases. The CDR3 runs 15 residues. V gave up 2 bases and J gave up 5 bases; unmatched junction bases: 6. The germline gives CDR1 SGDLS, CDR2 YYNGEE. The CDR3: CASSVRGQGHNEQFF. The DNA of the CDR3 is TGTGCCAGCAGCGTCAGGGGGCAAGGGCACAATGAGCAGTTCTTC. The full variable domain, its missing parts supplied by reference TRBV9 and TRBJ2-1, is DSGVTQTPKHLITATGQRVTLRCSPRSGDLSVYWYQQSLDQGLQFLIQYYNGEERAKGNILERFSAQQFPDLHSELNLSSLELGDSALYFCASSVRGQGHNEQFFGPGTRLTVL.

The rearrangement uses TRBV19 and TRBJ2-3; D is perhaps TRBD2 (5 bases). The V gene lost 1 base and the J gene lost 6 bases, with 8 bases spanning the gap. The CDR3 is made up of 13 amino acids. Germline CDR1 is LNHDA and CDR2 is SQIVND (reference sequence). CDR3 loop: CASSIVGVDTQYF. The CDR3 DNA follows: TGTGCCAGTAGTATAGTCGGGGTGGATACGCAGTATTTT.

The genes are TRBV11-2 and TRBJ1-6, with D perhaps TRBD1 (5 bases). The V end lost 5 bases, the J end lost 4 bases, and 15 bases lay between the germline ends. The germline CDR1 and CDR2 sequences are SGHAT and FQNNGV. The CDR3 has 16 residues. The CDR3 nucleotides are TGTGCCAGCAGCCCAGCGGGGGGAAGGTATAATTCACCCCTCCACTTT. It specifies CASSPAGGRYNSPLHF.

The gene calls are TRBV5-8 and TRBJ1-1; 12 bases are shared with TRBD1. Germline trimming cut 1 base from V and 7 bases from J; bases unmatched to any gene: 8. Germline assignment: CDR1 SGHTS and CDR2 YDEGEE. CDR3 length: 16 amino acids. The CDR3 DNA is TGTGCCAGCAGCTTGTGGGGACAGGGGGCTCGAAATGAAGCTTTCTTT. Translation: CASSLWGQGARNEAFF.

This CDR3 is CASSFSSRGIDQPQHF. The DNA for the CDR3 is TGTGCCAGCAGCTTCTCATCCAGGGGAATCGATCAGCCCCAGCATTTT. The chain recombines TRBV5-6 with TRBJ1-5; weak D call: TRBD1 (6 bases). Per the germline V gene, CDR1 is SGHDT and CDR2 is YYEEEE. The CDR3 is 16 residues long. V lost 2 bases to trimming and J lost 5 bases, with 17 bases between them.

This rearrangement joins TRBV7-2 to TRBJ1-6, with 9 bases identical to TRBD1. The CDR3 totals 15 residues. The ends lost 5 bases at V and 9 bases at J; junction bases unmatched: 8. The germline V gene encodes CDR1 SGHTA and CDR2 FQGNSA. In nucleotides, the CDR3 is TGTGCCAGCAGCCCGATACAGGGGGCGAGTTCACCCCTCCACTTT. This codes for CASSPIQGASSPLHF.

The chain is built from TRBV2 and TRBJ1-1; 7 nucleotides align to TRBD1. Per germline, CDR1 SNHLY and CDR2 FYNNEI. The CDR3 extends over 14 amino acids. The V and J ends lost 6 bases and 4 bases, in that order; junction bases with no gene match: 8. CDR3 in amino acids: CASRLKTGATEAFF. In nucleotides, the CDR3 is TGTGCCAGCAGACTTAAAACAGGGGCCACTGAAGCTTTCTTT.

This clone is a singleton in its sample. This sequence joins TRBV7-9 and TRBJ2-7; possibly TRBD2 for D (5 bases). The CDR3 length is 17 residues. V shed 0 bases and J shed 6 bases, with 21 bases lying between them. CDR1 and CDR2 (germline): SEHNR, FQNEAQ (reference sequence). CDR3 residues: CASSLAPGQANAGEQYF. CDR3 sequence (DNA): TGTGCCAGCAGCTTAGCGCCGGGTCAGGCCAACGCGGGCGAGCAGTACTTC.

V usage is TRBV27 and J usage is TRBJ2-1; perhaps TRBD2 as D (6 bases). Per the germline V gene, CDR1 is MNHEY and CDR2 is SMNVEV (reference sequence). The CDR3 contains 14 residues. V lost 3 bases, J lost 7 bases, and 13 bases lay in between. The CDR3 bases are TGTGCCAGCAGTTTGGCTAGCGTTAAGAATGAGCAGTTCTTC. Translated: CASSLASVKNEQFF.

This chain links TRBV27 with TRBJ2-5; D gene uncertain. This CDR3 spans 15 amino acids. Germline V gene data show CDR1 as MNHEY and CDR2 as SMNVEV (reference sequence). V was cut by 6 bases and J by 4 bases, with 18 bases left in between. In DNA, the CDR3 is TGTGCCAGCAGCCCGACTCATCTGGTGGGAGAGACCCAGTACTTC. This codes for CASSPTHLVGETQYF.

The chain uses TRBV2 and TRBJ2-7, with 14 bases lining up with TRBD2. V was clipped by 6 bases and J by 3 bases; unmatched bases: 10. Germline CDR1 and CDR2: SNHLY and FYNNEI. The CDR3 is 17 amino acids. The DNA for the CDR3 is TGTGCCAGCAGCGCGGGACTAGCGGGAGCGTGGGGCTACGAGCAGTACTTC. It yields the protein CASSAGLAGAWGYEQYF.

This clone was seen a handful of times. The chain has TRBV6-5 and TRBJ1-1, with D perhaps matching TRBD1 (5 bases). Trimming pared 5 bases from V and 5 bases from J, leaving 12 bases between. This CDR3 is 13 amino acids long. The germline CDR1 and CDR2 sequences are MNHEY and SVGAGI. CDR3 in amino acids: CASSLPGGTEAFF. Here the CDR3 DNA reads TGTGCCAGCAGTCTACCCGGGGGTACTGAAGCTTTCTTT.

V and J are TRBV13 and TRBJ1-4; TRBD1 matches at 10 bases. With V trimmed by 4 bases and J by 10 bases, 18 bases remained unmatched. In germline, CDR1 is PRHDT, CDR2 FYEKMQ (reference sequence). This CDR3 has 18 residues. The CDR3 sequence: CASSYSGTGASMVGKLFF. For the CDR3, the DNA is TGTGCCAGCAGCTATTCCGGGACAGGGGCCTCAATGGTCGGAAAACTGTTTTTT.

This sequence joins TRBV6-5 and TRBJ1-5, with TRBD1 matching 7 bases. Germline V CDR1 and CDR2: MNHEY, SVGAGI. The CDR3 is made up of 14 amino acids. V gave up 7 bases and J gave up 3 bases; unmatched junction bases: 6. The CDR3 spells CASTPGGSNQPQHF. Written as DNA, the CDR3 is TGTGCCAGCACCCCAGGGGGTTCCAATCAGCCCCAGCATTTT.

The chain couples TRBV28 to TRBJ2-7, with D possibly matching TRBD2 (5 bases). This CDR3 is built from 15 residues. CDR1 MDHEN and CDR2 SYDVKM come from the germline V gene. Trimming took 6 bases from V and 4 from J, leaving 19 bases between them. CDR3 loop: CASSADNGEEYEQYF. CDR3 in DNA: TGTGCCAGCAGCGCCGACAACGGGGAAGAGTACGAGCAGTACTTC. Looking up the rest from reference TRBV28 and TRBJ2-7 gives the full variable domain: DVKVTQSSRYLVKRTGEKVFLECVQDMDHENMFWYRQDPGLGLRLIYFSYDVKMKEKGDIPEGYSVSREKKERFSLILESASTNQTSMYLCASSADNGEEYEQYFGPGTRLTVT.